Below are 17 T cell receptor beta chains sequenced from a single sample in a study of cytomegalovirus exposure and HLA in healthy donors. It was with 60 Vbeta and 13 Jbeta primers that the PCR ran. Sequencing used immunoSEQ multiplex PCR; TCRdb keeps in-frame clones, though not all of them. This sample has more than 110,000 clones, with roughly 79% found just once. Sequencing was carried out using PBMCs. Receptors were obtained from a male donor in good health and CMV-seronegative.

V gene TRBV18 combines with J gene TRBJ2-1; 9 bases match TRBD1. Trimming cost V 3 bases and J 10 bases; bases outside gene matches: 1. CDR1 KGHSH and CDR2 LQKENI come from the germline V gene. This CDR3 region has 12 residues. The chain's CDR3 is CASSPDRGEQFF. DNA for the CDR3: TGTGCCAGCTCACCGGACAGGGGAGAGCAGTTCTTC.

The chain combines TRBV7-9 with TRBJ1-4; TRBD1 matches 7 bases. Germline loops: CDR1 SEHNR, CDR2 FQNEAQ (reference sequence). The CDR3 spans 14 residues. J was trimmed by 4 bases and V by 8 bases; bases with no gene match: 7. The CDR3 loop reads CASASTGFNEKLFF. The CDR3 DNA reads TGTGCCAGCGCTTCGACAGGGTTTAATGAAAAACTGTTTTTT. Based on the CDR3 plus reference TRBV7-9 and TRBJ1-4, the full variable domain is DTGVSQNPRHKITKRGQNVTFRCDPISEHNRLYWYRQTLGQGPEFLTYFQNEAQLEKSRLLSDRFSAERPKGSFSTLEIQRTEQGDSAMYLCASASTGFNEKLFFGSGTQLSVL.

The chain uses TRBV9 and TRBJ2-1; 8 bases match TRBD2. The CDR3 runs to 15 residues. CDR1 SGDLS and CDR2 YYNGEE come from the germline V gene. The V segment lost 7 bases and the J segment 3 bases; nucleotides outside the gene matches: 9. CDR3 DNA sequence: TGTGCCAGCGGACGGGGGGGGGCTGTCTACAATGAGCAGTTCTTC. Its protein is CASGRGGAVYNEQFF.

J is TRBJ2-7 and V is TRBV25-1; 8 nucleotides line up with TRBD1. V shed 7 bases and J 2 bases; nucleotides not matched to a gene: 7. This CDR3 region has 14 residues. CDR1 is MGHDK, CDR2 SYGVNS, per germline. CDR3 protein: CASNPQGAAYEQYF. As DNA, the CDR3 is TGTGCCAGCAATCCGCAGGGGGCCGCCTACGAGCAGTACTTC.

The chain couples TRBV6-5 to TRBJ2-7; D call uncertain. V lost 2 bases and J lost 3, with 8 bases in between. Germline CDR1 and CDR2: MNHEY and SVGAGI. The CDR3 contains 13 residues. The CDR3 loop is CASSYDGHYEQYF. CDR3 nucleotide sequence: TGTGCCAGCAGTTACGATGGCCACTACGAGCAGTACTTC.

The J gene is TRBJ2-1, the V gene TRBV4-1, with 9 bases fitting TRBD2. The CDR3 loop spans 16 amino acids. The germline V gene has CDR1 MGHRA and CDR2 YSYEKL. With 5 bases clipped from V and 3 bases from J, the junction kept 8 bases outside the gene matches. CDR3 bases: TGCGCCAGCAGCGGGACCGAGCGGGAGGTCTACAATGAGCAGTTCTTC. This codes for CASSGTEREVYNEQFF.

On this clone itself: A read error may account for a junction end that differs from germline. The chain couples TRBV2 to TRBJ2-7; 9 nucleotides agree with TRBD1. Germline V gives CDR1 SNHLY, CDR2 FYNNEI. This CDR3 comprises 15 residues. The CDR3 nucleotides read TGTTCCAGCAGGAGGGACAGGGTCTCGACCTACGAGCAGTACTTC. It encodes CSSRRDRVSTYEQYF. The whole variable domain, filled in from reference TRBV2 and TRBJ2-7, reads EPEVTQTPSHQVTQMGQEVILRCVPISNHLYFYWYRQILGQKVEFLVSFYNNEISEKSEIFDDQFSVERPDGSNFTLKIRSTKLEDSAMYFCSSRRDRVSTYEQYFGPGTRLTVT.

The rearrangement uses TRBV6-5 and TRBJ2-7, with D possibly matching TRBD1 (6 bases). Germline-derived CDR1 and CDR2 are MNHEY and SVGAGI. The V end was cut by 5 bases, the J end by 0 bases, with 14 bases between. The CDR3 loop spans 15 amino acids. In DNA, the CDR3 is TGTGCCAGCAGTAGGGACACAGTTTCCTCCTACGAGCAGTACTTC. Its translation: CASSRDTVSSYEQYF.

J is TRBJ2-7 and V is TRBV9; TRBD2 agrees at 8 bases. Trimming removed 0 bases from V and 4 bases from J; junction bases left unmatched: 6. From germline, CDR1 is SGDLS and CDR2 YYNGEE. The CDR3 sequence is 15 residues long. As DNA, the CDR3 is TGTGCCAGCAGCGTAGGGGCGGGAGGAGATTACGAGCAGTACTTC. It translates to CASSVGAGGDYEQYF.

Only a few counts were recorded for this clone. V and J are TRBV7-3 and TRBJ1-2, with D possibly TRBD1 on 5 matching bases. CDR3 size: 18 residues. V lost 5 bases, J lost 2 bases, and 24 bases lay in between. Germline-derived CDR1 and CDR2 are SGHTA and FQGTGA. CDR3 sequence reads: CASSGDPGTGDLNYGYTF. CDR3 sequence (DNA): TGTGCCAGCAGCGGAGATCCCGGGACGGGGGACCTCAACTATGGCTACACCTTC.

This clone was detected a few times. The chain combines TRBV6-1 with TRBJ1-2, with 9 bases fitting TRBD1. The CDR3 is 15 amino acids. The ends lost 4 bases at V and 4 bases at J; junction bases unmatched: 7. Germline CDR1 MNHNS, CDR2 SASEGT. The CDR3 loop is CASSVDRGVFYGYTF. Here the CDR3 DNA reads TGTGCCAGCAGTGTCGACAGGGGGGTTTTCTATGGCTACACCTTC.

The chain joins TRBV5-4 to TRBJ2-1, with 11 bases matching TRBD2. V shed 4 bases and J 8 bases; nucleotides not matched to a gene: 8. The CDR3 spans 15 residues. CDR1 and CDR2 from the germline V gene are SGHNT and YYREEE (reference sequence). The CDR3 loop is CASSPPTSGVHEQFF. As DNA, the CDR3 is TGTGCCAGCAGCCCCCCGACTAGCGGGGTCCATGAGCAGTTCTTC.

This sequence joins TRBV2 and TRBJ1-1; 7 nucleotides agree with TRBD1. J gave up 11 bases and V 10 bases, and 10 bases lay outside the gene matches. The germline V gene encodes CDR1 SNHLY and CDR2 FYNNEI. This CDR3 region has 11 residues. For the CDR3, the DNA is TGTGCCACCGGGGACGGGACAGTGGCTTTCTTT. It translates to CATGDGTVAFF.

This clone has just a few counts. This sequence joins TRBV21-1 and TRBJ1-5; no DNA check was done on the table's D call, TRBD1. TRBV21-1 is recorded as a pseudogene. This CDR3 region has 14 residues. The CDR3 nucleotides are TGTGCCAGCAGCAAAGAGTTGGCCAATCAGCCCCAGCATTTT. Its translation: CASSKELANQPQHF.

This clone has more than one count but fewer than ten. This chain uses TRBV11-3 with TRBJ2-5; tentatively, D is TRBD2 (5 bases). Germline lookup yields CDR1 SGHNT and CDR2 YENEEA. The V end was cut by 1 base, the J end by 5 bases, with 11 bases between. The CDR3 runs to 14 residues. CDR3 region: CASSLVRGSETQYF. The CDR3 DNA reads as TGTGCCAGCAGCTTAGTTCGGGGTTCTGAGACCCAGTACTTC.

This clone came up once. This rearrangement joins TRBV7-9 to TRBJ1-1; D perhaps matches TRBD1 (5 bases). Trimming removed 6 bases at V and 7 bases at J, with 18 bases between. The CDR3 contains 14 residues. The germline gives CDR1 SEHNR, CDR2 FQNEAQ (reference sequence). In DNA, the CDR3 is TGTGCCAGCAGACCAGGGTCGGGCTTGGGTGAAGCTTTCTTT. Protein sequence: CASRPGSGLGEAFF.

J is TRBJ1-4 and V is TRBV7-8; 9 nucleotides match TRBD1. The CDR3 has 14 residues. CDR1 and CDR2 (germline): SGHVS, FQNEAQ. The V gene end was trimmed by 5 bases and the J gene end by 3 bases; junction bases not matched to a gene: 1. The CDR3 loop is CASSRDRANEKLFF. Written as DNA, the CDR3 is TGTGCCAGCAGCCGGGACAGGGCTAATGAAAAACTGTTTTTT.